This T cell receptor beta chain originates from a study of identical twins. TCRdb analysed the 5' RACE reads with MiXCR anew, one entry per CDR3 protein. The repertoire consists of 500,000 to 650,000 distinct CDR3 sequences, with 7% to 7.5% occurring once and the leading ten covering 1.5% to 2%. Per germline, CDR1 SGHVS and CDR2 FNYEAQ. This CDR3 is 16 amino acids long. The V and J ends lost 2 bases and 0 bases respectively, with 11 bases between them. The same sample was also used in a study of yellow fever vaccine responses in identical twins.

J is TRBJ2-1 and V is TRBV7-6; tentative D call: TRBD2 (5 bases). The TCR sequence derives from a woman between 18 and 29 years old in good health. The specimen was PBMCs. The CDR3 DNA reads as TGTGCCAGCAGCTTACTTAGCGAATACTCCTACAATGAGCAGTTCTTC. It yields the protein CASSLLSEYSYNEQFF.